Following are 3 T cell receptor beta chains from one sample sequenced in a study of blood T cell repertoires in COVID-19. Sequencing was performed with immunoSEQ multiplex PCR; in TCRdb, only in-frame clones are kept and a portion is missing. The data show about 85,000 clones, with around nine tenths seen just once and roughly 5.4% held by the top ten. Material: peripheral blood. These receptors were obtained from a man between 60 and 70 years old with acute or convalescent COVID-19.

CDR3 in DNA: TGTGCCAGTAGTACAGTACACGAGGTTAACACTGAAGCTTTCTTT. As protein: CASSTVHEVNTEAFF. The J gene is TRBJ1-1, the V gene TRBV19; D gene ambiguous. The germline gives CDR1 LNHDA, CDR2 SQIVND (reference sequence). V lost 4 bases, J lost 2 bases, and 14 bases lay in between. CDR3 size: 15 residues.

V and J are TRBV4-1 and TRBJ1-2, with D unclear. Germline V gene data show CDR1 as MGHRA and CDR2 as YSYEKL. The V and J ends lost 2 bases and 2 bases respectively, with 15 bases between them. The CDR3 contains 16 residues. The CDR3 loop reads CASSQTPWLENYGYTF. In DNA form, the CDR3 reads TGCGCCAGCAGCCAAACACCGTGGCTTGAAAACTATGGCTACACCTTC.

The chain is built from TRBV18 and TRBJ1-3; D may be TRBD1 (5 bases). Trimming shortened V by 5 bases and J by 4 bases, and 15 bases separated the two germline ends. The CDR3 sequence is 15 residues long. Looked up from germline, CDR1 is KGHSH and CDR2 is LQKENI. The CDR3 spells CASSAGQGKGNTIYF. CDR3 nucleotides: TGTGCCAGCTCAGCGGGGCAGGGAAAAGGAAACACCATATATTTT.